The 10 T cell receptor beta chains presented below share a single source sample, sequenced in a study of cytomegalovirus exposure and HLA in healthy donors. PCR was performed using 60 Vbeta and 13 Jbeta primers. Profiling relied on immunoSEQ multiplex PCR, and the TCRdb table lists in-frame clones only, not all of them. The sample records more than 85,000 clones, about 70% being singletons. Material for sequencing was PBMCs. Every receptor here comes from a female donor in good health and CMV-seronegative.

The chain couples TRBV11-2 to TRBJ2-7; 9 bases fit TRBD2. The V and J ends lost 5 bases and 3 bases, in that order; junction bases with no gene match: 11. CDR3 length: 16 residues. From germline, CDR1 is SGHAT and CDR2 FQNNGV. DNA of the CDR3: TGTGCCAGCAGCCCCTCGAGGACTAGCGTTCGCTACGAGCAGTACTTC. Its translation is CASSPSRTSVRYEQYF.

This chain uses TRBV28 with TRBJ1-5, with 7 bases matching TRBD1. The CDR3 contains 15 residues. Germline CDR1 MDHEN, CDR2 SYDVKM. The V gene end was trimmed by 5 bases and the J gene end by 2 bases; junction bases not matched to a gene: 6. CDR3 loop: CASSLPTGGNQPQHF. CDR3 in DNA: TGTGCCAGCAGTCTGCCCACAGGGGGCAATCAGCCCCAGCATTTT.

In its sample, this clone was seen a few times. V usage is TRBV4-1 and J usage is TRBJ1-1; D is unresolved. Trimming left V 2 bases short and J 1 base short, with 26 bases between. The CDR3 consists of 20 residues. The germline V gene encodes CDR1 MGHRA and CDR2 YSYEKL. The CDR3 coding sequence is TGCGCCAGCAGCCAAACAGCGGTGTGGCAGGCAATGAGAAGGAACACTGAAGCTTTCTTT. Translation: CASSQTAVWQAMRRNTEAFF.

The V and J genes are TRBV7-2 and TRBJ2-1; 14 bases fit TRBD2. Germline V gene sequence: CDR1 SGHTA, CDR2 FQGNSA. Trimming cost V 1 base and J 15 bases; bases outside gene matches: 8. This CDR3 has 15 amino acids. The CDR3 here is CASSLGGLAGGAAFF. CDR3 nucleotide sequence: TGTGCCAGCAGCTTAGGTGGACTAGCGGGAGGAGCGGCGTTCTTC.

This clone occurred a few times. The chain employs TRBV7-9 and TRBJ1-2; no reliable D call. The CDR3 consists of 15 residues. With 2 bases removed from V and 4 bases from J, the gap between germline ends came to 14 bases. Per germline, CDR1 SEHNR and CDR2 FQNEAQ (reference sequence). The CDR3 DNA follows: TGTGCCAGCAGCTTAATTCATGCAGAAATCTATGGCTACACCTTC. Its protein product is CASSLIHAEIYGYTF.

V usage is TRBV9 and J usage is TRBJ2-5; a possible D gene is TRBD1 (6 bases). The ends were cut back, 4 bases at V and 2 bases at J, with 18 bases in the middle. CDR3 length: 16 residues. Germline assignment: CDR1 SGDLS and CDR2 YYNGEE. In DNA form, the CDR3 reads TGTGCCAGCAGCCTTTCAGGGGTGCCCCCTCAAGAGACCCAGTACTTC. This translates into CASSLSGVPPQETQYF.

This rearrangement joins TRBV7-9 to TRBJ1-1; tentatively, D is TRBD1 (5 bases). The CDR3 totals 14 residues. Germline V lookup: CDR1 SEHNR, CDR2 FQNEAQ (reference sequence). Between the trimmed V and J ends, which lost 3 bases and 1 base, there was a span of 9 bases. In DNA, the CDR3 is TGTGCCAGCAGCTTCGAAGGACAGAACACTGAAGCTTTCTTT. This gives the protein CASSFEGQNTEAFF.

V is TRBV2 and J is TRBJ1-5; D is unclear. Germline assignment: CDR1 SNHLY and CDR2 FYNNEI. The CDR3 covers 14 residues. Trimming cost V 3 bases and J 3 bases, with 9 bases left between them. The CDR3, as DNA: TGTGCCAGCAGTGACTGGGAGGCCAATCAGCCCCAGCATTTT. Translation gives CASSDWEANQPQHF.

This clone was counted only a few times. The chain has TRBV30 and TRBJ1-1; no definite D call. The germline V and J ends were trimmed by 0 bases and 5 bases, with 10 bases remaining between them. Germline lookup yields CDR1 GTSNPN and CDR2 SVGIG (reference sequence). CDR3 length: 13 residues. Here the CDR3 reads CAWSVLGSTEAFF. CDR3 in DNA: TGTGCCTGGAGTGTATTGGGGAGTACTGAAGCTTTCTTT. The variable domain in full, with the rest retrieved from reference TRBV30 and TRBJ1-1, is SQTIHQWPATLVQPVGSPLSLECTVEGTSNPNLYWYRQAAGRGLQLLFYSVGIGQISSEVPQNLSASRPQDRQFILSSKKLLLSDSGFYLCAWSVLGSTEAFFGQGTRLTVV.

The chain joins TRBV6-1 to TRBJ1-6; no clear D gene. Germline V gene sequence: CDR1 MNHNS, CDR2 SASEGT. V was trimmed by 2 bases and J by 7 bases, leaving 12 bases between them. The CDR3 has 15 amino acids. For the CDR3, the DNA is TGTGCCAGCAGTGAATGGACGGGGTACAATTCACCCCTCCACTTT. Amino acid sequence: CASSEWTGYNSPLHF.